This T cell receptor beta chain was profiled in a study of shared T cell receptors in the human thymus. The V gene lost 0 bases and the J gene lost 5 bases, with 6 bases spanning the gap. CDR1 is SGDLS and CDR2 is YYNGEE in the germline V gene. The CDR3 is made up of 12 amino acids. Sequenced by immunoSEQ multiplex PCR; TCRdb stores in-frame clones only, minus some. This table has around 730,000 clones, 70% to 90% appearing once. A remark on this clone: The sample holds other DNA sequences that translate to the same CDR3.

These records were also assigned to another study, of human thymus T cells. That source adds: The source of the thymus tissue was resections taken during corrective heart surgery.

Source material: thymocytes. This chain joins TRBV9 and TRBJ2-7; D may be TRBD2 (5 bases). The TCR comes from a girl under three years old with a congenital heart defect. The CDR3 nucleotides read TGTGCCAGCAGCGTAGCCGGGGACGAGCAGTACTTC. It yields the protein CASSVAGDEQYF.